This TCR beta chain was captured in a study of Graves' ophthalmopathy and Graves' hyperthyroidism. Findings of the study overall: Ophthalmopathy progression predictions by the model showed 72% to 80% specificity and approximately 71% sensitivity.

Reliance was placed on clinical symptoms, serum thyroxine, TRAb, thyroid ultrasound and orbital computed tomography for diagnosis. Amplified material comprised TCR beta CDR3 regions derived from RNA transcripts. First-round RT-PCR used HTBI primers; second-round multiplex PCR followed. TCRdb passed the multiplex PCR reads through MiXCR, listing each CDR3 protein once. The sample holds about 39,000 distinct CDR3 sequences, 50% seen once. Turning to this clonotype: The antigen is unknown.

Germline CDR1 is SGHAT and CDR2 is FQNNGV. Trimming left V 2 bases short and J 5 bases short, with 16 bases between. CDR3 length equals 16 residues. The chain employs TRBV11-2 and TRBJ2-1; the D is unclear. Sequenced sample: peripheral blood. The TCR comes from an adult woman with stable Graves' hyperthyroidism. DNA for the CDR3: TGTGCCAGCAGCTTAATGACGGAAGGCCCAAACAATGAGCAGTTCTTC. It encodes CASSLMTEGPNNEQFF.